This entry lists 14 T cell receptor beta chains sequenced from one sample in a study of blood T cell repertoires in COVID-19. Method: immunoSEQ multiplex PCR; TCRdb's copy keeps in-frame clones and lacks some. The table lists 120,000 or so clones, approximately 71% of them singletons, with 2% to 2.5% in the top ten. The sequenced sample was peripheral blood. The receptors stem from an older woman with acute or convalescent COVID-19.

The CDR3 DNA sequence: TGTGCCAGCAGTTTGGGACAGGGCGCTGAAGCTTTCTTT. It translates to CASSLGQGAEAFF. The chain links TRBV12-3 or TRBV12-4 to TRBJ1-1; 9 bases map to TRBD1. CDR3 length: 13 amino acids. J lost 6 bases, V lost 3 bases, and 2 bases had no gene match.

The DNA of the CDR3 is TGTGCCAACTCTTCAGTGGACAGACCCACCGGGGAGCTGTTTTTT. It codes for CANSSVDRPTGELFF. The chain uses TRBV7-9 and TRBJ2-2; D is possibly TRBD1 (6 bases). The CDR3 length is 15 residues. Trimming left V 10 bases short and J 4 bases short, with 19 bases between. Germline lookup yields CDR1 SEHNR and CDR2 FQNEAQ (reference sequence).

The chain uses TRBV15 and TRBJ1-4, with a weak D call TRBD1 (6 bases). The V end was cut by 0 bases, the J end by 8 bases, with 13 bases between. The germline CDR1 and CDR2 sequences are LNHNV and YYDKDF (reference sequence). This CDR3 is built from 15 residues. The CDR3 coding sequence is TGTGCCACCAGCAGAGATCGACAGGCTAGGGAAAAACTGTTTTTT. Amino acids: CATSRDRQAREKLFF.

The CDR3 DNA follows: TGTGCCAGCAACGAGAGGGGACAGGAGACCCAGTACTTC. Translated: CASNERGQETQYF. V and J are TRBV27 and TRBJ2-5; 7 nucleotides match TRBD1. Germline CDR1 reads MNHEY; CDR2 reads SMNVEV (reference sequence). V lost 7 bases to trimming and J lost 5 bases; unmatched junction nucleotides: 7. There are 13 residues in the CDR3.

The gene calls are TRBV28 and TRBJ2-3, with 9 positions matching TRBD1. The CDR3 is 15 residues long. The germline gives CDR1 MDHEN, CDR2 SYDVKM. J gave up 3 bases and V 5 bases, and 6 bases lay outside the gene matches. The CDR3 is CASSPWTGETDTQYF. CDR3 DNA: TGTGCCAGCAGTCCATGGACAGGGGAGACAGATACGCAGTATTTT.

The chain joins TRBV9 to TRBJ1-4, with TRBD1 as a possible D gene (6 bases). CDR1 is SGDLS, CDR2 YYNGEE, per germline. Trimming took off 0 bases at V and 7 bases at J, with 10 bases between the two ends. This CDR3 contains 14 residues. The CDR3 sequence: CASSVGTGTEKLFF. The CDR3 nucleotides are TGTGCCAGCAGCGTAGGAACAGGGACTGAAAAACTGTTTTTT.

This clone was picked up a small number of times. CDR3: CASSSRGRHQPQHF. As DNA, the CDR3 is TGTGCCAGTAGTTCCAGGGGGCGGCACCAGCCCCAGCATTTT. This rearrangement joins TRBV19 to TRBJ1-5, with 8 bases identical to TRBD1. Germline CDR1 LNHDA, CDR2 SQIVND (reference sequence). The CDR3 consists of 14 residues. V gave up 5 bases and J gave up 7 bases; unmatched junction bases: 7.

This chain connects TRBV12-3 or TRBV12-4 to TRBJ1-1; D not resolved. The CDR3 sequence is 13 residues long. V was shortened by 4 bases and J by 8 bases, with 14 bases between the two germline ends. CDR3 sequence: CASSSRPGGEAFF. CDR3 coding DNA: TGTGCCAGCAGTTCCCGGCCGGGAGGCGAAGCTTTCTTT.

The chain joins TRBV30 to TRBJ2-3; possible D gene TRBD2, 6 bases. CDR3 length equals 12 residues. In germline, CDR1 is GTSNPN, CDR2 SVGIG (reference sequence). Trimming left V 1 base short and J 7 bases short, with 9 bases between. CDR3 sequence (DNA): TGTGCCTGGAGTGGGACTACCAATACGCAGTATTTT. As protein: CAWSGTTNTQYF. The whole variable domain, filled in from reference TRBV30 and TRBJ2-3, reads SQTIHQWPATLVQPVGSPLSLECTVEGTSNPNLYWYRQAAGRGLQLLFYSVGIGQISSEVPQNLSASRPQDRQFILSSKKLLLSDSGFYLCAWSGTTNTQYFGPGTRLTVL.

This chain joins TRBV28 and TRBJ1-1; weak D call: TRBD1 (6 bases). V gave up 5 bases and J gave up 1 base, with 11 bases separating them. The CDR3 length is 14 residues. Germline CDR1 and CDR2: MDHEN and SYDVKM. Here the CDR3 reads CASSKQGENTEAFF. CDR3 nucleotide sequence: TGTGCCAGCAGTAAACAGGGAGAGAACACTGAAGCTTTCTTT.

This sequence joins TRBV28 and TRBJ1-5; 12 bases match TRBD1. The CDR3 length is 15 residues. Germline V CDR1 and CDR2: MDHEN, SYDVKM. V shed 7 bases and J 5 bases; nucleotides not matched to a gene: 6. CDR3 in amino acids: CASTSGTGGDQPQHF. CDR3 coding DNA: TGTGCCAGCACCTCCGGGACAGGGGGCGATCAGCCCCAGCATTTT.

Concerning this clone: Other DNA sequences in the sample encode the same CDR3. CDR3 nucleotide sequence: TGCGCCAGCAGCTTAGGGACAGCCAACACTGAAGCTTTCTTT. It specifies CASSLGTANTEAFF. The chain couples TRBV5-1 to TRBJ1-1, with TRBD1 matching over 7 bases. V trimming: 2 bases; J trimming: 2 bases; junction bases outside the gene matches: 3. The CDR3 covers 14 residues. From germline, CDR1 is SGHRS and CDR2 YFSETQ.

V gene TRBV9 combines with J gene TRBJ2-2; 15 bases align to TRBD2. The CDR3 has 17 residues. The germline V gene has CDR1 SGDLS and CDR2 YYNGEE. Germline trimming cut 5 bases from V and 1 base from J; bases unmatched to any gene: 3. CDR3 region: CASSEGLAGGNTGELFF. In DNA, the CDR3 is TGTGCCAGCAGTGAGGGACTAGCGGGGGGGAACACCGGGGAGCTGTTTTTT.

In its sample, this clone was seen a few times. The J gene is TRBJ2-7, the V gene TRBV29-1, with a weak D call TRBD2 (5 bases). Trimming took off 6 bases at V and 7 bases at J, with 13 bases between the two ends. Germline V gives CDR1 SQVTM, CDR2 ANQGSEA. The CDR3 sequence is 11 residues long. The CDR3 coding sequence is TGCAGCGTCGGGGAGATGAATGAGCAGTACTTC. The encoded protein is CSVGEMNEQYF.